The 31 T cell receptor beta chains given below trace back to one sample, sequenced in a study of control samples from healthy donors and cancer patients. Assay: immunoSEQ multiplex PCR; the TCRdb copy retains only in-frame clones and omits some. The sample contains tens of thousands of clones, over 85% of which appear only once. Sequenced sample: PBMCs. The source is a woman aged 60-70 years with head and neck cancer.

This chain joins TRBV6-5 and TRBJ2-4; D tentatively reads TRBD1 or TRBD2 (5 bases each). The germline V gene has CDR1 MNHEY and CDR2 SVGAGI. The CDR3 is 14 residues long. V was shortened by 5 bases and J by 9 bases, with 17 bases between the two germline ends. The CDR3 region has the DNA TGTGCCAGCAGTAACCCGGGACCGCTAAGCATTCAGTACTTC. Its translation: CASSNPGPLSIQYF.

The V and J genes are TRBV28 and TRBJ2-7; D unclear. This CDR3 spans 13 amino acids. The germline gives CDR1 MDHEN, CDR2 SYDVKM. V lost 3 bases to trimming and J lost 0 bases, with 6 bases between them. The CDR3 region is CASSLASSYEQYF. CDR3 nucleotide sequence: TGTGCCAGCAGTTTGGCAAGCTCCTACGAGCAGTACTTC.

V gene TRBV19 combines with J gene TRBJ2-5, with 12 bases fitting TRBD2. Germline V gene data show CDR1 as LNHDA and CDR2 as SQIVND (reference sequence). With 7 bases clipped from V and 3 bases from J, the junction kept 6 bases outside the gene matches. This CDR3 is built from 15 residues. CDR3 sequence: CASTPGLAGKETQYF. CDR3 bases: TGTGCCAGTACTCCAGGACTAGCGGGAAAAGAGACCCAGTACTTC. The whole variable domain, filled in from reference TRBV19 and TRBJ2-5, reads DGGITQSPKYLFRKEGQNVTLSCEQNLNHDAMYWYRQDPGQGLRLIYYSQIVNDFQKGDIAEGYSVSREKKESFPLTVTSAQKNPTAFYLCASTPGLAGKETQYFGPGTRLLVL.

The chain recombines TRBV7-9 with TRBJ2-1; 12 nucleotides align to TRBD2. Trimming removed 5 bases from V and 6 bases from J; junction bases left unmatched: 5. In germline, CDR1 is SEHNR, CDR2 FQNEAQ (reference sequence). The CDR3 loop spans 15 amino acids. In DNA form, the CDR3 reads TGTGCCAGCAGCCCAGGACTAGCGGGATGCAATGAGCAGTTCTTC. It codes for CASSPGLAGCNEQFF. Full variable domain (outside the CDR3, taken from reference TRBV7-9 and TRBJ2-1): DTGVSQNPRHKITKRGQNVTFRCDPISEHNRLYWYRQTLGQGPEFLTYFQNEAQLEKSRLLSDRFSAERPKGSFSTLEIQRTEQGDSAMYLCASSPGLAGCNEQFFGPGTRLTVL.

This clone was seen a few times. This sequence joins TRBV3-1 (or the pseudogene TRBV3-2) and TRBJ1-4; TRBD1 matches 8 bases. Germline lookup yields CDR1 LGHDT and CDR2 YNNKEL (reference sequence). Trimming took 2 bases from V and 10 from J; bases not matched to a gene: 12. The CDR3 is made up of 16 amino acids. This CDR3 is CASSQPSGQELGKLFF. CDR3 DNA sequence: TGTGCCAGCAGCCAACCCTCGGGACAGGAGCTTGGAAAACTGTTTTTT.

The chain couples TRBV13 to TRBJ1-3; TRBD1 matches 8 bases. The CDR3 has 15 amino acids. V shed 1 base, J shed 4 bases, and the junction held 3 bases outside the gene matches. CDR1 and CDR2 from the germline V gene are PRHDT and FYEKMQ (reference sequence). The CDR3 DNA sequence: TGTGCCAGCAGCTTAGTAAGACAGGGGGGAAACACCATATATTTT. Translation: CASSLVRQGGNTIYF.

The chain links TRBV29-1 to TRBJ2-3, with D uncertain. Trimming stripped 4 bases from V and 7 bases from J, with 9 bases between. Germline V gene lookup returns CDR1 SQVTM and CDR2 ANQGSEA. The CDR3 length is 11 residues. CDR3 nucleotides: TGCAGCGTTGCCCCCCAAAATACGCAGTATTTT. This gives the protein CSVAPQNTQYF.

The chain recombines TRBV6-5 with TRBJ1-2, with TRBD1 matching 7 bases. The CDR3 runs to 13 residues. The germline CDR1 and CDR2 sequences are MNHEY and SVGAGI. Unmatched junction bases numbered 8, after V lost 6 bases and J lost 7 bases. The CDR3 spells CASSVTGVGGYTF. The DNA for the CDR3 is TGTGCCAGCAGCGTAACAGGGGTGGGTGGCTACACCTTC.

The chain combines TRBV5-1 with TRBJ1-2; the D is unclear. CDR3 length equals 15 residues. The ends were cut back, 0 bases at V and 0 bases at J, with 9 bases in the middle. CDR1 SGHRS and CDR2 YFSETQ come from the germline V gene. CDR3 coding DNA: TGCGCCAGCAGCTTGGGTGGGTCCCCTAACTATGGCTACACCTTC. This codes for CASSLGGSPNYGYTF.

The chain uses TRBV19 and TRBJ1-2; perhaps TRBD1 as D (6 bases). CDR3 length: 15 residues. Germline CDR1 and CDR2: LNHDA and SQIVND (reference sequence). Trimming shortened V by 4 bases and J by 3 bases, and 15 bases separated the two germline ends. This CDR3 reads CASSNQETGDYGYTF. The CDR3 DNA follows: TGTGCCAGTAGTAACCAGGAGACAGGAGACTATGGCTACACCTTC.

The J gene is TRBJ2-3, the V gene TRBV7-8; no reliable D call. Germline CDR1 SGHVS, CDR2 FQNEAQ. V dropped 3 bases and J dropped 0 bases, with 7 bases sitting between them. The CDR3 has 14 residues. The CDR3, as DNA: TGTGCCAGCAGCTTCCCAGCGAGCACAGATACGCAGTATTTT. Its translation is CASSFPASTDTQYF.

V and J are TRBV5-1 and TRBJ2-3; 7 nucleotides match TRBD2. In germline, CDR1 is SGHRS, CDR2 YFSETQ. CDR3 size: 15 residues. The ends lost 2 bases at V and 3 bases at J; junction bases unmatched: 6. CDR3 coding DNA: TGCGCCAGCAGCTTAGGCGGGAGCGGGACAGATACGCAGTATTTT. It yields the protein CASSLGGSGTDTQYF.

The CDR3 region has the DNA TGTGCCAGCAGTTACACAGATACGCAGTATTTT. Protein sequence: CASSYTDTQYF. This sequence joins TRBV3-1 (or the pseudogene TRBV3-2) and TRBJ2-3; D is uncertain. Germline CDR1 reads LGHDT; CDR2 reads YNNKEL (reference sequence). The CDR3 runs to 11 residues. The V gene lost 6 bases and the J gene lost 2 bases, with 3 bases spanning the gap.

The sample holds one count of this clone. The J gene is TRBJ2-7, the V gene TRBV18; 9 positions match TRBD2. The germline CDR1 and CDR2 sequences are KGHSH and LQKENI. This CDR3 comprises 15 residues. The junction had 10 bases not matched to a gene; V was cut back by 3 bases and J by 7 bases. This chain's CDR3 is CASSPLAGPVGEQYF. The CDR3 nucleotides read TGTGCCAGCTCACCCCTAGCGGGACCTGTCGGTGAGCAGTACTTC.

V gene TRBV19 combines with J gene TRBJ1-2; 12 bases line up with TRBD1. The CDR3 is 15 residues long. Germline trimming cut 5 bases from V and 7 bases from J; bases unmatched to any gene: 8. Germline V gene sequence: CDR1 LNHDA, CDR2 SQIVND (reference sequence). Here the CDR3 reads CASSPRDRGRLGYTF. DNA for the CDR3: TGTGCCAGTAGTCCACGGGACAGGGGGCGACTTGGCTACACCTTC.

The chain recombines TRBV28 with TRBJ2-5; the D is unclear. CDR1 and CDR2 (germline): MDHEN, SYDVKM. V gave up 6 bases and J gave up 5 bases, with 13 bases separating them. The CDR3 runs to 13 residues. CDR3 sequence: CASSRRVIETQYF. The CDR3 DNA reads as TGTGCCAGCAGCCGACGGGTAATTGAGACCCAGTACTTC.

The V call is TRBV14, the J call TRBJ2-1, with 14 bases matching TRBD2. CDR3 size: 19 residues. CDR1 is SGHDN and CDR2 is FVKESK in the germline V gene. Trimming took 5 bases from V and 0 from J; bases not matched to a gene: 9. CDR3: CASSTGLAGDVGSYNEQFF. DNA of the CDR3: TGTGCCAGCAGCACGGGACTAGCGGGAGATGTAGGCTCCTACAATGAGCAGTTCTTC.

This rearrangement joins TRBV7-9 to TRBJ1-1; D is perhaps TRBD1 (6 bases). Germline V CDR1 and CDR2: SEHNR, FQNEAQ (reference sequence). V lost 0 bases to trimming and J lost 0 bases, with 11 bases between them. The CDR3 length is 16 residues. DNA of the CDR3: TGTGCCAGCAGCTTAGCGGCAGGGGCCTTGAACACTGAAGCTTTCTTT. It encodes CASSLAAGALNTEAFF.

For the CDR3, the DNA is TGCGCCAGTAGGGGAGGGGAAAGCACAGATACGCAGTATTTT. This codes for CASRGGESTDTQYF. This rearrangement joins TRBV4-1 to TRBJ2-3, with 7 nucleotides matching TRBD2. This CDR3 spans 14 amino acids. V trimming: 9 bases; J trimming: 0 bases; junction bases outside the gene matches: 6. The germline CDR1 and CDR2 sequences are MGHRA and YSYEKL.

This CDR3 reads CASSESPSGSTGELFF. DNA for the CDR3: TGTGCCAGCAGTGAATCGCCTAGCGGGTCCACCGGGGAGCTGTTTTTT. J is TRBJ2-2 and V is TRBV25-1, with TRBD2 matching 8 bases. Germline values: CDR1 MGHDK, CDR2 SYGVNS. Trimming took 1 base from V and 4 from J; bases not matched to a gene: 5. CDR3 length: 16 residues.

The gene calls are TRBV5-5 and TRBJ1-2; possibly TRBD1 for D (5 bases). The CDR3 spans 13 residues. The V gene lost 3 bases and the J gene lost 5 bases, with 11 bases spanning the gap. Looked up from germline, CDR1 is SGHKS and CDR2 is YYEKEE (reference sequence). CDR3 in amino acids: CASSSAGRYGYTF. CDR3 DNA sequence: TGTGCCAGCAGCTCGGCAGGGAGGTATGGCTACACCTTC.

The chain links TRBV11-2 to TRBJ2-7; no clear D. The CDR3 extends over 13 amino acids. Germline loops: CDR1 SGHAT, CDR2 FQNNGV. V gave up 0 bases and J gave up 6 bases, with 9 bases separating them. DNA for the CDR3: TGTGCCAGCAGCTTAGATCTCGTTTCCGAGCAGTACTTC. Translation gives CASSLDLVSEQYF. The complete variable domain, with remaining parts taken from reference TRBV11-2 and TRBJ2-7, reads EAGVAQSPRYKIIEKRQSVAFWCNPISGHATLYWYQQILGQGPKLLIQFQNNGVVDDSQLPKDRFSAERLKGVDSTLKIQPAKLEDSAVYLCASSLDLVSEQYFGPGTRLTVT.

The chain combines TRBV5-1 with TRBJ2-2, with D perhaps matching TRBD2 (5 bases). Germline V gene data show CDR1 as SGHRS and CDR2 as YFSETQ. The CDR3 covers 18 residues. V was trimmed by 4 bases and J by 0 bases, leaving 19 bases between them. The CDR3 region has the DNA TGCGCCAGCAGCCCGCGAGCGGCTGAAACCGCGAACACCGGGGAGCTGTTTTTT. Amino acid sequence: CASSPRAAETANTGELFF.

This clone was observed once. One end of the junction is discordant with germline, which a read error may explain. The V call is TRBV19, the J call TRBJ2-1; 8 bases are shared with TRBD2. Germline CDR1 is LNHDA and CDR2 is SQIVND (reference sequence). This CDR3 spans 15 amino acids. This CDR3 is CASSIAGSSYNEQFF. The CDR3 coding sequence is TGTGCCAGTAGCATAGCGGGAAGCTCCTACAATGAGCAGTTCTTC. The variable domain in full, completed from reference TRBV19 and TRBJ2-1, reads DGGITQSPKYLFRKEGQNVTLSCEQNLNHDAMYWYRQDPGQGLRLIYYSQIVNDFQKGDIAEGYSVSREKKESFPLTVTSAQKNPTAFYLCASSIAGSSYNEQFFGPGTRLTVL.

The chain combines TRBV19 with TRBJ2-3; TRBD1 matches 8 bases. The junction had 0 bases not matched to a gene; V was cut back by 6 bases and J by 1 base. CDR1 and CDR2 from the germline V gene are LNHDA and SQIVND (reference sequence). CDR3 length equals 13 residues. The CDR3 DNA sequence: TGTGCCAGTAGGGGACAGGGCACAGATACGCAGTATTTT. Protein sequence: CASRGQGTDTQYF.

J is TRBJ2-1 and V is TRBV24-1, with 10 bases that match TRBD2. V shed 3 bases, J shed 3 bases, and the junction held 10 bases outside the gene matches. The germline V gene encodes CDR1 KGHDR and CDR2 SFDVKD. The CDR3 runs 18 residues. The CDR3 DNA sequence: TGTGCCACCAGTGATCCCGCCCGGACTAGCGGTAACTACAATGAGCAGTTCTTC. Protein sequence: CATSDPARTSGNYNEQFF.

This sequence joins TRBV5-1 and TRBJ2-7, with TRBD1 matching 9 bases. This CDR3 spans 20 amino acids. Germline lookup yields CDR1 SGHRS and CDR2 YFSETQ. The junction had 20 bases not matched to a gene; V was cut back by 0 bases and J by 4 bases. The CDR3 coding sequence is TGCGCCAGCAGCTTGGGCCGGACAGGGGAGTCCTCTCGGCGGGGATACGAGCAGTACTTC. The encoded protein is CASSLGRTGESSRRGYEQYF.

The CDR3 is CASSAPGQGAYEQYF. In DNA, the CDR3 is TGTGCCAGCAGCGCGCCGGGACAGGGGGCCTACGAGCAGTACTTC. The V call is TRBV9, the J call TRBJ2-7; 11 bases fit TRBD1. This CDR3 has 15 residues. Germline CDR1 SGDLS, CDR2 YYNGEE. V gave up 3 bases and J gave up 2 bases; unmatched junction bases: 4.

This clone was observed once. CDR3 sequence reads: CASSSYDGTGGFSYEQYF. As DNA, the CDR3 is TGTGCCAGCAGCTCCTATGATGGGACAGGGGGTTTTTCCTACGAGCAGTACTTC. V is TRBV5-4 and J is TRBJ2-7, with 11 bases aligning to TRBD1. The CDR3 consists of 18 residues. V dropped 3 bases and J dropped 1; count of bases not matched to a gene: 12. Germline CDR1 reads SGHNT; CDR2 reads YYREEE (reference sequence).

The chain couples TRBV4-3 to TRBJ1-4; perhaps TRBD1 as D (5 bases). The CDR3 loop spans 17 amino acids. The germline CDR1 and CDR2 sequences are LGHNA and YSLEER. V lost 1 base, J lost 0 bases, and 12 bases lay in between. The CDR3 spells CASSQVYRPATNEKLFF. In nucleotides, the CDR3 is TGCGCCAGCAGCCAAGTTTACAGGCCCGCAACTAATGAAAAACTGTTTTTT.

The CDR3 nucleotides are TGTGCCAGTAGTATAGGGAAGACAGGTGGCAATCAGCCCCAGCATTTT. The encoded protein is CASSIGKTGGNQPQHF. The chain employs TRBV19 and TRBJ1-5, with a weak D call TRBD1 (6 bases). CDR3 length: 16 amino acids. The V gene's germline CDR1 is LNHDA and CDR2 SQIVND (reference sequence). The V end lost 1 base, the J end lost 2 bases, and 12 bases lay between the germline ends. Together with reference TRBV19 and TRBJ1-5, the CDR3 gives the full variable domain: DGGITQSPKYLFRKEGQNVTLSCEQNLNHDAMYWYRQDPGQGLRLIYYSQIVNDFQKGDIAEGYSVSREKKESFPLTVTSAQKNPTAFYLCASSIGKTGGNQPQHFGDGTRLSIL.